These 27 T cell receptor beta chains came from one sample sequenced in a study of CD8+CD57+ T cells in acquired aplastic anemia (dated by TCRdb to the late 2010s). The listed sequencing device is Illumina HiSeq 2000. Profiling of TCR beta VDJ combinations and CDR3 sequences used genomic DNA as the template. TCRdb trimmed the raw reads at Q25, called clones with MiXCR and kept productive beta chains. A single entry per CDR3 protein holds the most common genes and DNA from its merged rows. The sample table contains approximately 270,000 distinct CDR3 sequences; only one count was recorded for 45% to 70% of them. The top ten constitute 7% to 9% of the sample. Sequenced: sorted CD4+, CD8+, or CD8+CD57+ T cells (not recorded which) from PBMCs. The receptors here all came from a human donor with severe aplastic anemia or a healthy control (not recorded which).

The rearrangement links TRBV29-1 to TRBJ1-2; a possible D gene is TRBD1 (5 bases). From germline, CDR1 is SQVTM and CDR2 ANQGSEA. The CDR3 is made up of 15 amino acids. Trimming took 3 bases from V and 0 from J, leaving 14 bases between them. The CDR3 sequence is CSVDSGGIANYGYTF. The CDR3 nucleotides read TGCAGCGTTGATAGCGGGGGGATAGCTAACTATGGCTACACCTTC.

Of note for this clonotype: Given a much more abundant clone one base away, this may be a read error. The gene calls are TRBV11-2 and TRBJ2-5; possible D gene TRBD1, 6 bases. This CDR3 is built from 14 residues. Trimming took 5 bases from V and 3 from J, leaving 13 bases between them. Looked up from germline, CDR1 is SGHAT and CDR2 is FQNNGV. CDR3 in amino acids: CASSPQGREETQYF. The CDR3 bases are TGTGCCAGCAGCCCCCAGGGGCGGGAAGAGACCCAGTACTTC.

The J gene is TRBJ2-7, the V gene TRBV5-6; 8 bases map to TRBD1. Germline loops: CDR1 SGHDT, CDR2 YYEEEE. With 2 bases clipped from V and 4 bases from J, the junction kept 2 bases outside the gene matches. This CDR3 contains 13 residues. The CDR3: CASSLQGVYEQYF. CDR3 bases: TGTGCCAGCAGCTTACAGGGGGTATACGAGCAGTACTTC.

This clonotype was observed at least ten times. The chain combines TRBV7-2 with TRBJ2-1; D gene unclear. Germline CDR1 is SGHTA and CDR2 is FQGNSA. V was shortened by 1 base and J by 6 bases, with 7 bases between the two germline ends. This CDR3 is built from 13 residues. The CDR3 here is CASSLDSTNEQFF. The CDR3 DNA follows: TGTGCCAGCAGCTTAGACAGTACCAATGAGCAGTTCTTC.

In this sample, this clonotype turned up a few times. Its ends do not fully match the called genes, so a read error is possible. The rearrangement joins TRBV7-7 to TRBJ2-5, with D perhaps given as TRBD1 or TRBD2 (5 bases each). The CDR3 runs 16 residues. The germline CDR1 and CDR2 sequences are SSHAT and FNYEAQ (reference sequence). The CDR3 is CASSLFIRGVFVFSYF. CDR3 bases: TGTGCTAGCAGCTTATTTATTCGGGGCGTTTTTGTTTTCTCGTACTTC.

The V and J genes are TRBV14 and TRBJ2-5, with 9 bases matching TRBD1. The assigned J gene may be wrong: the sequence end matches TRBJ2-7 better. CDR3 length equals 15 residues. CDR1 and CDR2 from the germline V gene are SGHDN and FVKESK. The DNA of the CDR3 is TGTGCCAGCAGCGTGGGGACAGGGCGATCCTACGAGCAGTACTTC. This gives the protein CASSVGTGRSYEQYF.

This clonotype is a singleton in its sample. The CDR3 loop is CASSLGWGGGESHEQYF. The DNA of the CDR3 is TGCGCCAGCAGCTTGGGGTGGGGAGGGGGCGAATCCCACGAGCAGTACTTC. The J gene is TRBJ2-7, the V gene TRBV5-1, with D perhaps given as TRBD1 or TRBD2 (7 bases each). This CDR3 is built from 17 residues. Per the germline V gene, CDR1 is SGHRS and CDR2 is YFSETQ. Trimming left V 0 bases short and J 5 bases short, with 21 bases between.

This chain uses TRBV7-2 with TRBJ1-4; D remains ambiguous. This CDR3 is built from 15 residues. CDR1 is SGHTA, CDR2 FQGNSA, per germline. The germline V and J ends were trimmed by 5 bases and 4 bases, with 14 bases remaining between them. The CDR3 DNA is TGTGCCAGCAGCCCCTCTGACCGCGATAATGAAAAACTGTTTTTT. It encodes CASSPSDRDNEKLFF.

This clonotype appeared a single time. This chain uses TRBV7-3 with TRBJ2-5, with a possible D match to TRBD1 (6 bases). V was clipped by 5 bases and J by 4 bases, with 26 bases between them. Germline V gives CDR1 SGHTA, CDR2 FQGTGA. This CDR3 comprises 18 residues. The CDR3 region is CASSPQGTNTGEGETQYF. Written as DNA, the CDR3 is TGTGCCAGCAGCCCACAGGGTACGAACACCGGGGAAGGAGAGACCCAGTACTTC.

This clonotype was recorded many times. The chain carries TRBV5-4 and TRBJ1-5, with TRBD1 identical over 12 bases. Germline CDR1 SGHNT, CDR2 YYREEE (reference sequence). The CDR3 loop spans 14 amino acids. The ends lost 4 bases at V and 10 bases at J; junction bases unmatched: 6. CDR3 loop: CASSEGGTGGPQHF. CDR3 nucleotides: TGTGCCAGCAGCGAGGGGGGGACAGGGGGCCCCCAGCATTTT.

V gene TRBV9 combines with J gene TRBJ1-5; no clear D. V lost 4 bases to trimming and J lost 9 bases, with 11 bases between them. There are 12 residues in the CDR3. Germline V CDR1 and CDR2: SGDLS, YYNGEE. CDR3 amino acids: CASSPRPGPQHF. In DNA form, the CDR3 reads TGTGCCAGCAGCCCTCGGCCGGGGCCCCAGCATTTT.

This clonotype has at least ten counts. The gene calls are TRBV24-1 and TRBJ2-2, with 11 nucleotides matching TRBD1. The CDR3 is made up of 14 amino acids. The germline gives CDR1 KGHDR, CDR2 SFDVKD. V lost 9 bases to trimming and J lost 7 bases; unmatched junction nucleotides: 6. This chain's CDR3 is CATGGQGGVGELFF. CDR3 bases: TGTGCCACCGGGGGACAGGGGGGTGTCGGGGAGCTGTTTTTT.

The J gene is TRBJ2-2, the V gene TRBV2, with a tentative D call TRBD2 (7 bases). This CDR3 region has 16 residues. Trimming left V 4 bases short and J 1 base short, with 13 bases between. Germline assignment: CDR1 SNHLY and CDR2 FYNNEI. In DNA, the CDR3 is TGTGCCAGCAGTGCGGCGGGGGCCAAGAACACCGGGGAGCTGTTTTTT. Translating gives CASSAAGAKNTGELFF. The variable domain in full, completed from reference TRBV2 and TRBJ2-2, reads EPEVTQTPSHQVTQMGQEVILRCVPISNHLYFYWYRQILGQKVEFLVSFYNNEISEKSEIFDDQFSVERPDGSNFTLKIRSTKLEDSAMYFCASSAAGAKNTGELFFGEGSRLTVL.

The chain is built from TRBV7-2 and TRBJ2-5; no clear D gene. The germline V and J ends were trimmed by 6 bases and 7 bases, with 12 bases remaining between them. The CDR3 has 12 amino acids. CDR1 and CDR2 (germline): SGHTA, FQGNSA. The CDR3 is CASSHSGATQYF. The DNA of the CDR3 is TGTGCCAGCAGTCATTCCGGAGCGACCCAGTACTTC.

This chain joins TRBV24-1 and TRBJ2-6; TRBD2 matches 8 bases. The CDR3 loop spans 16 amino acids. CDR1 is KGHDR and CDR2 is SFDVKD in the germline V gene. Trimming at V came to 11 bases and at J to 6 bases, leaving 14 bases not matched to a gene. CDR3 sequence (DNA): TGTGCCATCTCTCCCGGGGGGGGGCAAGCGGCCAACGTCCTGACTTTC. Translated, it gives CAISPGGGQAANVLTF.

The table lists this clonotype with many counts. The genes are TRBV5-1 and TRBJ2-2; the D is unclear. Germline loops: CDR1 SGHRS, CDR2 YFSETQ. The CDR3 is made up of 16 amino acids. Trimming took 0 bases from V and 0 from J, leaving 9 bases between them. CDR3 DNA sequence: TGCGCCAGCAGCTTGGAGCCATTTACGAACACCGGGGAGCTGTTTTTT. Its protein is CASSLEPFTNTGELFF.

As concerns this clonotype: A much bigger clone sits one base away, suggesting this may be a read error. This rearrangement joins TRBV9 to TRBJ2-3, with 12 bases identical to TRBD2. CDR1 and CDR2 from the germline V gene are SGDLS and YYNGEE. The CDR3 spans 18 residues. CDR3 loop: CASSQDGASGGATDTQYF. The DNA of the CDR3 is TGCGCCAGCAGCCAAGATGGGGCTAGCGGGGGGGCCACAGATACGCAGTATTTT.

This clonotype showed up many times. The rearrangement joins TRBV19 to TRBJ2-7, with TRBD1 matching 8 bases. This CDR3 has 13 amino acids. V shed 9 bases, J shed 3 bases, and the junction held 7 bases outside the gene matches. Germline V gene lookup returns CDR1 LNHDA and CDR2 SQIVND (reference sequence). CDR3 sequence: CASSFGQGYEQYF. For the CDR3, the DNA is TGTGCCAGCAGCTTCGGACAGGGCTACGAGCAGTACTTC.

V and J are TRBV7-9 and TRBJ2-7, with TRBD2 matching over 10 bases. Germline loops: CDR1 SEHNR, CDR2 FQNEAQ (reference sequence). CDR3 length: 16 amino acids. J lost 4 bases, V lost 5 bases, and 11 bases had no gene match. CDR3 coding DNA: TGTGCCAGCAGCCAAGCCGGGCTAGCGGGAGCGTACGAGCAGTACTTC. This encodes CASSQAGLAGAYEQYF.

This clonotype was seen a handful of times. A clone one base away is much larger, so this may be a read error. In this CDR3 the conserved last residue, phenylalanine or tryptophan, is missing, so a read error is likely. This chain connects TRBV6-5 to TRBJ1-6; no reliable D call. The germline V and J ends were trimmed by 2 bases and 7 bases, with 12 bases remaining between them. There are 15 residues in the CDR3. CDR1 is MNHEY, CDR2 SVGAGI, per germline. CDR3 in amino acids: CASSYQGRINSPLHL. CDR3 in DNA: TGTGCCAGCAGTTACCAAGGGCGGATAAATTCACCCCTCCACTTA.

The chain employs TRBV12-3 or TRBV12-4 and TRBJ1-2, with 10 bases that match TRBD1. J was trimmed by 6 bases and V by 8 bases; bases with no gene match: 6. The CDR3 sequence is 13 residues long. The CDR3 protein is CASSPTGGNGYTF. The CDR3 nucleotides are TGTGCCAGCTCGCCGACAGGGGGCAATGGCTACACCTTC.

This clonotype was seen only once. The chain uses TRBV24-1 and TRBJ2-6, with D unresolved. The germline V gene encodes CDR1 KGHDR and CDR2 SFDVKD. This CDR3 comprises 15 residues. Trimming shortened V by 1 base and J by 4 bases, and 7 bases separated the two germline ends. This CDR3 reads CATSDFKRGANVLTF. Here the CDR3 DNA reads TGTGCCACCAGTGATTTCAAGCGCGGGGCCAACGTCCTGACTTTC.

This clonotype was recorded a few times. The rearrangement joins TRBV2 to TRBJ1-1; D remains ambiguous. CDR3 length: 13 amino acids. Germline V gene sequence: CDR1 SNHLY, CDR2 FYNNEI. Trimming took off 7 bases at V and 3 bases at J, with 12 bases between the two ends. This CDR3 is CASTLEGHTEAFF. The DNA for the CDR3 is TGTGCCAGCACCCTAGAAGGTCACACTGAAGCTTTCTTT.

The chain employs TRBV7-2 and TRBJ1-5, with D hard to call. This CDR3 has 11 amino acids. The V gene's germline CDR1 is SGHTA and CDR2 FQGNSA. V was trimmed by 6 bases and J by 11 bases, leaving 11 bases between them. The CDR3 DNA reads as TGTGCCAGCAGGAGTGGGGAGACCCAGCATTTT. Its translation is CASRSGETQHF.

The rearrangement links TRBV12-3 or TRBV12-4 to TRBJ2-7; D unresolved. The V and J ends lost 6 bases and 5 bases respectively, with 14 bases between them. There are 13 residues in the CDR3. The CDR3 loop is CASRKLGFDEQYF. The CDR3 bases are TGTGCCAGCAGGAAGTTGGGGTTCGACGAGCAGTACTTC.

This clonotype was observed at least ten times. This chain links TRBV19 with TRBJ2-7; 7 nucleotides match TRBD2. The CDR3 length is 14 residues. Losses at the gene ends were 5 bases for V and 3 bases for J; bases not matched to a gene: 7. Per the germline V gene, CDR1 is LNHDA and CDR2 is SQIVND (reference sequence). This CDR3 reads CASSWQGGFYEQYF. DNA for the CDR3: TGTGCCAGTAGTTGGCAGGGAGGGTTCTACGAGCAGTACTTC.

This rearrangement joins TRBV7-2 to TRBJ2-7; 12 bases are a match to TRBD1. The V segment lost 7 bases and the J segment 2 bases; nucleotides outside the gene matches: 3. This CDR3 is 14 amino acids long. CDR1 is SGHTA and CDR2 is FQGNSA in the germline V gene. The CDR3 region has the DNA TGTGCCAGCACCGGGACAGGGGGCCCCTACGAGCAGTACTTC. Protein product: CASTGTGGPYEQYF.